The 22 T cell receptor beta chains given below trace back to one sample, sequenced in a study of Ad26.COV2.S vaccination and SARS-CoV-2 variants. TCRdb keeps only in-frame clones here, not all; method: immunoSEQ multiplex PCR. The sample contains 180,000 or so clones, roughly 85% of which appear only once. Sequences were derived from peripheral blood, sampled after recovery from COVID-19. Receptors were obtained from a human donor who had recovered from COVID-19.

This chain links TRBV5-6 with TRBJ1-4; D gene ambiguous. The ends were cut back, 1 base at V and 4 bases at J, with 8 bases in the middle. The CDR3 is 14 residues long. CDR1 SGHDT and CDR2 YYEEEE come from the germline V gene. In DNA, the CDR3 is TGTGCCAGCAGCTTGAGTCAAATTAATGAAAAACTGTTTTTT. This encodes CASSLSQINEKLFF.

V and J are TRBV7-3 and TRBJ1-2; 8 nucleotides line up with TRBD1. V shed 1 base and J 5 bases; nucleotides not matched to a gene: 15. Looked up from germline, CDR1 is SGHTA and CDR2 is FQGTGA. This CDR3 has 18 amino acids. The DNA of the CDR3 is TGTGCCAGCAGCTTAAAGGGGCCAGGGGGCTTAATTGGGTATGGCTACACCTTC. Translating gives CASSLKGPGGLIGYGYTF.

The rearrangement uses TRBV5-6 and TRBJ2-5; a possible D gene is TRBD2 (6 bases). The CDR3 is 16 residues long. From germline, CDR1 is SGHDT and CDR2 YYEEEE. The V end lost 1 base, the J end lost 5 bases, and 18 bases lay between the germline ends. For the CDR3, the DNA is TGTGCCAGCAGCTTGTGGCGGGGAACCCGCGGGGAGACCCAGTACTTC. Protein: CASSLWRGTRGETQYF.

V gene TRBV19 combines with J gene TRBJ2-7; no clear D. Trimming left V 5 bases short and J 6 bases short, with 14 bases between. Germline CDR1 reads LNHDA; CDR2 reads SQIVND (reference sequence). This CDR3 comprises 13 residues. CDR3 protein: CASSSVPAIEQYF. The CDR3 DNA is TGTGCCAGTAGTTCCGTACCGGCCATCGAGCAGTACTTC.

This chain connects TRBV7-5 to TRBJ2-5; the table's D call TRBD1 went unverified against the DNA. TRBV7-5 is a recognized pseudogene. CDR3 length: 15 residues. The DNA for the CDR3 is TGTGCCAGAAGCTTCAAACGCAGGGGTGGAGAGACCCAGTACTTC. Translation: CARSFKRRGGETQYF.

This clone came up once. J is TRBJ2-5 and V is TRBV3-1 (or the pseudogene TRBV3-2), with TRBD2 matching over 10 bases. Germline values: CDR1 LGHDT, CDR2 YNNKEL (reference sequence). The CDR3 is made up of 19 amino acids. Trimming removed 0 bases from V and 2 bases from J; junction bases left unmatched: 12. DNA for the CDR3: TGTGCCAGCAGCCAAGAATGGGCTAGCGGGGGACCGGTTCAAGAGACCCAGTACTTC. Translating gives CASSQEWASGGPVQETQYF.

The chain has TRBV19 and TRBJ1-5; weak D call: TRBD1 (6 bases). The V end was cut by 1 base, the J end by 1 base, with 8 bases between. Germline CDR1 reads LNHDA; CDR2 reads SQIVND (reference sequence). The CDR3 extends over 15 amino acids. The CDR3, as DNA: TGTGCCAGTAGTATAGTCAGGGGCAGCAATCAGCCCCAGCATTTT. Translation gives CASSIVRGSNQPQHF.

Only a few counts were recorded for this clone. V and J are TRBV6-4 and TRBJ2-7; either TRBD1 or TRBD2 may fit D (5 bases each). The V and J ends lost 6 bases and 0 bases respectively, with 21 bases between them. This CDR3 is built from 17 residues. Germline V gene data show CDR1 as MRHNA and CDR2 as SNTAGT. This CDR3 reads CASSRSGQGPSSYEQYF. CDR3 nucleotide sequence: TGTGCCAGCAGCCGGAGCGGCCAGGGCCCCAGCTCCTACGAGCAGTACTTC.

The chain recombines TRBV6-5 with TRBJ2-3; D unresolved. This CDR3 contains 13 residues. Germline CDR1 and CDR2: MNHEY and SVGAGI. Trimming pared 2 bases from V and 3 bases from J, leaving 6 bases between. The DNA of the CDR3 is TGTGCCAGCAGTTACCGCTTTACAGATACGCAGTATTTT. Its translation: CASSYRFTDTQYF.

The CDR3 reads CAWSGPNTYEQYF. The CDR3 DNA reads TGTGCCTGGAGTGGTCCGAATACCTACGAGCAGTACTTC. The chain employs TRBV30 and TRBJ2-7; D uncertain. Germline CDR1 reads GTSNPN; CDR2 reads SVGIG (reference sequence). This CDR3 is 13 amino acids long. V lost 1 base to trimming and J lost 2 bases, with 9 bases between them. Supplemented by reference TRBV30 and TRBJ2-7, the full variable domain reads SQTIHQWPATLVQPVGSPLSLECTVEGTSNPNLYWYRQAAGRGLQLLFYSVGIGQISSEVPQNLSASRPQDRQFILSSKKLLLSDSGFYLCAWSGPNTYEQYFGPGTRLTVT.

This sequence joins TRBV2 and TRBJ2-7; 12 bases are shared with TRBD2. This CDR3 comprises 15 residues. Germline V gene sequence: CDR1 SNHLY, CDR2 FYNNEI. V trimming: 4 bases; J trimming: 1 base; junction bases outside the gene matches: 2. The CDR3 DNA follows: TGTGCCAGCAGTGTAGGACTAGCGGGATCCTACGAGCAGTACTTC. It translates to CASSVGLAGSYEQYF. The whole variable domain, filled in from reference TRBV2 and TRBJ2-7, reads EPEVTQTPSHQVTQMGQEVILRCVPISNHLYFYWYRQILGQKVEFLVSFYNNEISEKSEIFDDQFSVERPDGSNFTLKIRSTKLEDSAMYFCASSVGLAGSYEQYFGPGTRLTVT.

This clone is a singleton in its sample. The chain couples TRBV5-5 to TRBJ2-7, with 8 nucleotides matching TRBD1. Germline trimming cut 3 bases from V and 0 bases from J; bases unmatched to any gene: 8. The CDR3 totals 16 residues. The germline V gene encodes CDR1 SGHKS and CDR2 YYEKEE (reference sequence). CDR3 amino acids: CASSSNPGQVSYEQYF. The CDR3 DNA reads as TGTGCCAGCAGCTCAAACCCGGGACAGGTCTCCTACGAGCAGTACTTC.

The V gene is TRBV30, the J gene TRBJ2-5, with D tentatively TRBD1 (6 bases). V dropped 1 base and J dropped 6 bases, with 12 bases sitting between them. The CDR3 totals 13 residues. The germline V gene encodes CDR1 GTSNPN and CDR2 SVGIG (reference sequence). The CDR3 nucleotides read TGTGCCTGGAGTGGACAGGTTTCGAAGACCCAGTACTTC. This codes for CAWSGQVSKTQYF.

This clone occurred once. The J gene is TRBJ1-1, the V gene TRBV6-4, with a tentative D call TRBD1 (5 bases). The CDR3 contains 14 residues. V was shortened by 0 bases and J by 1 base, with 6 bases between the two germline ends. CDR1 MRHNA and CDR2 SNTAGT come from the germline V gene. In DNA, the CDR3 is TGTGCCAGCAGTGACTCGGGGGGGAACACTGAAGCTTTCTTT. This translates into CASSDSGGNTEAFF.

The chain couples TRBV19 to TRBJ2-1, with D possibly being TRBD2 (6 bases). Germline CDR1 is LNHDA and CDR2 is SQIVND (reference sequence). This CDR3 comprises 13 residues. Trimming took 5 bases from V and 6 from J, leaving 11 bases between them. The CDR3 loop is CASSHLEGNEQFF. The DNA of the CDR3 is TGTGCCAGTAGTCACTTGGAGGGCAATGAGCAGTTCTTC.

This rearrangement joins TRBV12-3 or TRBV12-4 to TRBJ2-1; D not certain. The CDR3 is 13 residues long. Trimming cost V 3 bases and J 2 bases, with 5 bases left between them. In DNA form, the CDR3 reads TGTGCCAGCAGTTTCAGTCCCTACAATGAGCAGTTCTTC. Its translation: CASSFSPYNEQFF.

The chain carries TRBV19 and TRBJ1-2; a possible D gene is TRBD1 (5 bases). This CDR3 region has 15 residues. The V gene's germline CDR1 is LNHDA and CDR2 SQIVND (reference sequence). V was pared by 1 base and J by 4 bases, with 13 bases between. CDR3 in amino acids: CASSIVGRDGYGYTF. The CDR3 DNA reads as TGTGCCAGTAGTATAGTGGGCAGGGACGGCTATGGCTACACCTTC. The variable domain in full, with the rest retrieved from reference TRBV19 and TRBJ1-2, is DGGITQSPKYLFRKEGQNVTLSCEQNLNHDAMYWYRQDPGQGLRLIYYSQIVNDFQKGDIAEGYSVSREKKESFPLTVTSAQKNPTAFYLCASSIVGRDGYGYTFGSGTRLTVV.

The V call is TRBV7-2, the J call TRBJ1-1; D is undetermined. The CDR3 contains 13 residues. The germline V gene encodes CDR1 SGHTA and CDR2 FQGNSA. With 4 bases removed from V and 6 bases from J, the gap between germline ends came to 12 bases. CDR3 DNA sequence: TGTGCCAGCAGCTCAGGTGGCAAGTCTGAAGCTTTCTTT. Its translation is CASSSGGKSEAFF.

The chain carries TRBV5-5 and TRBJ1-5; D not certain. The ends were cut back, 4 bases at V and 0 bases at J, with 14 bases in the middle. Germline V gene lookup returns CDR1 SGHKS and CDR2 YYEKEE (reference sequence). The CDR3 loop spans 16 amino acids. The CDR3 coding sequence is TGTGCCAGCAGCCCGCAGGCTAACCCTAGCAATCAGCCCCAGCATTTT. It codes for CASSPQANPSNQPQHF.

This clone has only a few counts. The chain combines TRBV15 with TRBJ2-1; either TRBD1 or TRBD2 may fit D (5 bases each). The germline V and J ends were trimmed by 1 base and 0 bases, with 16 bases remaining between them. Germline V CDR1 and CDR2: LNHNV, YYDKDF (reference sequence). The CDR3 is 18 amino acids. The CDR3 reads CATSRGGTSPSSYNEQFF. DNA for the CDR3: TGTGCCACCAGCAGAGGGGGGACCTCTCCCAGCTCCTACAATGAGCAGTTCTTC.

V usage is TRBV5-3 and J usage is TRBJ1-2, with 9 bases identical to TRBD1. TRBV5-3 counts as an open reading frame of uncertain function. This CDR3 is 19 amino acids long. V shed 2 bases, J shed 6 bases, and the junction held 20 bases outside the gene matches. CDR3 bases: TGTGCCAGAAGCTTATTTTGGGGGACAGGGTTCTATCAGACGGATGGCTACACCTTC. Translated: CARSLFWGTGFYQTDGYTF.

The CDR3 DNA sequence: TGTGCCAGCATCTCGAGGCAGGGTAGCTATGGCTACACCTTC. Translation: CASISRQGSYGYTF. The chain joins TRBV6-5 to TRBJ1-2, with D tentatively TRBD1 (5 bases). The CDR3 has 14 amino acids. With 7 bases removed from V and 4 bases from J, the gap between germline ends came to 16 bases. CDR1 is MNHEY and CDR2 is SVGAGI in the germline V gene.